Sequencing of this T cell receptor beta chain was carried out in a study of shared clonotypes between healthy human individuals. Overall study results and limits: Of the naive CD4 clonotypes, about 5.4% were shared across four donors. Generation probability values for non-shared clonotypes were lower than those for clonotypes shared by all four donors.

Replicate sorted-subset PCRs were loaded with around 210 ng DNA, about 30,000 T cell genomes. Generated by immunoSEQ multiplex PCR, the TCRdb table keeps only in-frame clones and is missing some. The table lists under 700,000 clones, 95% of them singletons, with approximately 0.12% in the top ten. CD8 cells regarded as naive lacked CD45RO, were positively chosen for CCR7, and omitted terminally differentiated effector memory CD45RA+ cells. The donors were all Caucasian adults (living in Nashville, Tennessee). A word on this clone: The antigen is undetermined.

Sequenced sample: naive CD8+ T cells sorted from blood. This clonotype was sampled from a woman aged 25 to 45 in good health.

The CDR3: CASSLTRGASYEQYF. CDR3 in DNA: TGTGCCAGCAGCTTAACGAGGGGGGCATCCTACGAGCAGTACTTC. The chain joins TRBV7-6 to TRBJ2-7; TRBD1 or TRBD2 may be the D gene (6 bases each). The CDR3 runs 15 residues. With 2 bases removed from V and 1 base from J, the gap between germline ends came to 12 bases. Germline V lookup: CDR1 SGHVS, CDR2 FNYEAQ.